One sample yielded the 7 T cell receptor beta chains listed below, sequenced in a study of regulatory T cells in long-lasting Graves disease. CDR3 regions were amplified by Arm-PCR using iRepertoire HTBI primers to build TCR beta libraries. Each CDR3 protein gets one entry after TCRdb re-called the multiplex PCR reads with MiXCR. The sample holds 360,000 or so distinct CDR3 sequences, around 15% seen once. The time point was: newly diagnosed GD, antithyroid drugs for less than 3 months. The TCR library used RNA extracted from PBMCs. This sample also belongs to another study, concerning T cells in Graves' hyperthyroidism and ophthalmopathy.

The specimen was peripheral blood mononuclear cells (PBMCs), collected at new diagnosis, from a patient treated with antithyroid drugs. These TCRs come from a woman aged 18 to 35 with Graves disease.

This clonotype showed up many times. The chain uses TRBV12-3 or TRBV12-4 and TRBJ2-5; D possibly corresponds to TRBD2 (5 bases). The V and J ends lost 3 bases and 9 bases respectively, with 20 bases between them. CDR3 size: 15 residues. The CDR3 is CASSFLLAEISSQYF. The CDR3 nucleotides read TGTGCCAGCAGTTTTTTGCTAGCAGAAATTTCGTCCCAGTACTTC.

This clonotype was found many times. J is TRBJ2-1 and V is TRBV5-1; 8 bases are shared with TRBD1. CDR1 is SGHRS and CDR2 is YFSETQ in the germline V gene. The CDR3 has 19 residues. V shed 0 bases, J shed 0 bases, and the junction held 11 bases outside the gene matches. This CDR3 reads CASSLASTGGSSSYNEQFF. As DNA, the CDR3 is TGCGCCAGCAGCTTGGCGTCCACAGGGGGTTCTTCCTCCTACAATGAGCAGTTCTTC.

This clonotype was counted ten times or more. The chain carries TRBV29-1 and TRBJ2-2, with D perhaps matching TRBD1 (5 bases). This CDR3 is built from 15 residues. Germline V lookup: CDR1 SQVTM, CDR2 ANQGSEA. Trimming took off 7 bases at V and 1 base at J, with 16 bases between the two ends. CDR3 DNA sequence: TGCAGCGCAATGGGGCGAGACCGGAACACCGGGGAGCTGTTTTTT. Protein product: CSAMGRDRNTGELFF.

Comments on this clonotype: Since a much larger clone is just one base distant, this may be a read error. The chain is built from TRBV28 and TRBJ1-5, with D unresolved. Germline V gene lookup returns CDR1 MDHEN and CDR2 SYDVKM. The CDR3 contains 13 residues. CDR3 in DNA: TGTGCCAGCAATGACCTGGGGATTCAGCCCCGGCATTTT. Translated, it gives CASNDLGIQPRHF. Supplemented by reference TRBV28 and TRBJ1-5, the full variable domain reads DVKVTQSSRYLVKRTGEKVFLECVQDMDHENMFWYRQDPGLGLRLIYFSYDVKMKEKGDIPEGYSVSREKKERFSLILESASTNQTSMYLCASNDLGIQPRHFGDGTRLSIL.

This clonotype was counted between two and nine times. The rearrangement joins TRBV12-3 or TRBV12-4 to TRBJ1-5; D not resolved. V shed 3 bases and J shed 2 bases, with 5 bases lying between them. The CDR3 extends over 13 amino acids. CDR3 sequence (DNA): TGTGCCAGCAGTTTTACAGGCAATCAGCCCCAGCATTTT. Translating gives CASSFTGNQPQHF.

A word on this clonotype: Given the absence of the conserved phenylalanine or tryptophan at the CDR3 end, a read error is likely. No DNA is shown, since the ends of the CDR3 on it are uncertain; the CDR3 is the one TCRdb lists. The chain is built from TRBV2 and TRBJ1-1; the table's D call TRBD1 went unverified against the DNA. CDR1 and CDR2 (germline): SNHLY, FYNNEI. With termini counted, the CDR3 has 13 amino acids. The CDR3 here is CASSGDGTGIVAL.

This clonotype came up many times. The chain joins TRBV18 to TRBJ2-7; D possibly corresponds to TRBD1 (5 bases). The CDR3 covers 16 residues. CDR1 is KGHSH and CDR2 is LQKENI in the germline V gene. Trimming left V 1 base short and J 2 bases short, with 15 bases between. For the CDR3, the DNA is TGTGCCAGCTCACCACAAGCCCAGGGATTCCCCTACGAGCAGTACTTC. This sequence encodes CASSPQAQGFPYEQYF.